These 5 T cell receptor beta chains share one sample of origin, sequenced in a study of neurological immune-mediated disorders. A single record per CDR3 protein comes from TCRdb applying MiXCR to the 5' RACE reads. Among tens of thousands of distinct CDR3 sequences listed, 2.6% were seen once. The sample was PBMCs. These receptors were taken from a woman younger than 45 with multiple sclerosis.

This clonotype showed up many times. CDR3 sequence (DNA): TGTGCCAGCAGTACCAGGGGAGCGACTAATCAGCCCCAGCATTTT. Its protein is CASSTRGATNQPQHF. This chain links TRBV2 with TRBJ1-5; tentative D call: TRBD1 (6 bases). The V and J ends lost 5 bases and 4 bases respectively, with 15 bases between them. CDR3 size: 15 residues. Germline V lookup: CDR1 SNHLY, CDR2 FYNNEI.

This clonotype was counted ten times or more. The CDR3 DNA follows: TGCGCCAGCAGCTTGAGCCCTAGCGGGAACACCGGGGAGCTGTTTTTT. This gives the protein CASSLSPSGNTGELFF. The chain joins TRBV5-1 to TRBJ2-2; TRBD2 agrees at 7 bases. The CDR3 length is 16 residues. The V gene end was trimmed by 1 base and the J gene end by 1 base; junction bases not matched to a gene: 4. CDR1 is SGHRS, CDR2 YFSETQ, per germline.

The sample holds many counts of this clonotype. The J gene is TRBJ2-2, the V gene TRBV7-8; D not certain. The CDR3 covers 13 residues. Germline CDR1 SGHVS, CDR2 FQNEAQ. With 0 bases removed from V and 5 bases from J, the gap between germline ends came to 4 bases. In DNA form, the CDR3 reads TGTGCCAGCAGCTTAGCGCAAACCGGGGAGCTGTTTTTT. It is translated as CASSLAQTGELFF.

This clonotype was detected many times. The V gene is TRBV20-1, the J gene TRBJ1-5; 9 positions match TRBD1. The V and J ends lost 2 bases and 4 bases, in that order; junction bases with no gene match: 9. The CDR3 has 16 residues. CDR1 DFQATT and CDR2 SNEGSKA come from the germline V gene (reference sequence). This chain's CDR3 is CSARPGQGRQNQPQHF. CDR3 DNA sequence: TGCAGTGCTAGACCGGGACAGGGACGTCAAAATCAGCCCCAGCATTTT.

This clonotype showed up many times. CDR3 sequence (DNA): TGTGCCAGCAGCTCTGTTGGGACTTGGGAGAACGAGCAGTACTTC. Translation: CASSSVGTWENEQYF. The J gene is TRBJ2-7, the V gene TRBV7-9; tentative D call: TRBD2 (6 bases). V was trimmed by 4 bases and J by 5 bases, leaving 18 bases between them. The germline V gene has CDR1 SEHNR and CDR2 FQNEAQ (reference sequence). The CDR3 runs to 15 residues.